This T cell receptor (beta chain) emerged from a study of vaccination effects on CD4 cells after COVID-19. Germline V gene sequence: CDR1 MNHEY, CDR2 SMNVEV (reference sequence). The CDR3 loop spans 17 amino acids. The junction had 10 bases not matched to a gene; V was cut back by 4 bases and J by 0 bases. Points from the study as a whole: After vaccination, at late timepoints, clones induced by infection and by vaccine contracted markedly.

A word on this clone: The antigen remains undetermined.

Antigen-specific CD4+ T cells were expanded (with viral peptide pools) by the ViraFEST assay ahead of sequencing. Following 10 days of culture, CD4+ T cells were isolated. The study found no prior SARS-CoV-2 infection in the vaccine recipients, who tested negative for nucleocapsid antibodies. They grew a few million PBMC in each well, adding around 10 IU/ml IL-2 and 7.5 to 10 ug/ml peptides. Data came from immunoSEQ multiplex PCR; TCRdb stores just in-frame clones and leaves some out. The sample records some 69,000 clones, 65% to 85% being singletons. The sequence was obtained from a human donor who received a COVID-19 vaccine. Sequencing was performed on CD4+ T cells from PBMCs cultured with HCoV-NL63 spike peptides, taken before COVID-19 vaccination. The V call is TRBV27, the J call TRBJ1-1; 8 positions agree with TRBD1. Written as DNA, the CDR3 is TGTGCCAGCAGTTCACCCCTTCGGACAGGGTTGAACACTGAAGCTTTCTTT. It translates to CASSSPLRTGLNTEAFF.